This T cell receptor (beta chain) was sequenced during a study of OX40 agonist ivuxolimab in advanced cancers. In the study overall: The dose-escalation cohort had hepatocellular carcinoma, melanoma, renal cell or head and neck cancer. Three patients got partial responses; one had hepatocellular carcinoma and two had cutaneous melanoma. Whole-study results and caveats: Partly responding patients at 0.1-3.0 mg/kg showed some of the smallest clonal expansion. Clonal expansion by week 6 occurred in CD4+ and CD8+ blood T cells (at 0.1 to 3.0 mg/kg).

The germline gives CDR1 MNHNS, CDR2 SASEGT. Losses at the gene ends were 6 bases for V and 4 bases for J; bases not matched to a gene: 5. The CDR3 has 13 residues. A note on this clone: Its target is unknown.

Libraries were prepared by immunoSEQ multiplex PCR; TCRdb keeps only in-frame clonotypes and omits some of them. The table has 85,000 to 130,000 clones, 90% seen once. The receptor was derived from an adult with an advanced solid tumor such as melanoma, head and neck, liver or kidney cancer. This chain joins TRBV6-1 and TRBJ2-7; 8 bases agree with TRBD1. The source was CD4+ or CD8+ T cells sorted from blood, collected in a trial of the OX40 agonist ivuxolimab. The CDR3 DNA reads as TGTGCCAGCAGAGGACAGGGCCCTTACGAGCAGTACTTC. Translating gives CASRGQGPYEQYF.